This T cell receptor beta chain is drawn from a study of a mutant IDH1 vaccine in newly diagnosed glioma. Study-wide background: Treated patients, averaging around 40 years, were around 60% male and roughly 38% female.

The method was immunoSEQ multiplex PCR; TCRdb's version includes in-frame clones alone and lacks a portion of them. The table shows tens of thousands of clones, with roughly 80% occurring only once. Indicated time point: week 11, during vaccination. Vaccine doses each comprised 300 ug of mutant IDH1 20-mer peptide, with topical imiquimod. V was pared by 0 bases and J by 5 bases, with 3 bases between. Germline V gives CDR1 SGHTS, CDR2 YDEGEE. The CDR3 runs 12 residues. Points on this clone: Its specificity is unknown.

The specimen comprised PBMCs, sampled from a glioma patient whose treatment included an IDH1 peptide vaccine. This receptor was obtained from a man between 45 and 60 years old with glioma. The V gene is TRBV5-8, the J gene TRBJ1-5; D gene uncertain. CDR3 loop: CASSLAYQPQHF. CDR3 sequence (DNA): TGTGCCAGCAGCTTGGCGTATCAGCCCCAGCATTTT.